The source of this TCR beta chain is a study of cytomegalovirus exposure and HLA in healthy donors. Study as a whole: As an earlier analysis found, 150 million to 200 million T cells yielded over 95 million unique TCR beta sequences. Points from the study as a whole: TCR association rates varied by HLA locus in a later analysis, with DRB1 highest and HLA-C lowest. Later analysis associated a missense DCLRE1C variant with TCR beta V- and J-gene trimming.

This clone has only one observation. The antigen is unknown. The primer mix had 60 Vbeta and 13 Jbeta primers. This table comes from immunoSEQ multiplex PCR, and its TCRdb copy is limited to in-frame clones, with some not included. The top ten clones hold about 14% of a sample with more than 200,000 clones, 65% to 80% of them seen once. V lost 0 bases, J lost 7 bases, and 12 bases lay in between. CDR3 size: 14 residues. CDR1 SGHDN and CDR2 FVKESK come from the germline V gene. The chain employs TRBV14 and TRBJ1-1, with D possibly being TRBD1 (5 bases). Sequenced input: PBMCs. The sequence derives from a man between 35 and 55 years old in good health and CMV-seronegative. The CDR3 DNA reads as TGTGCCAGCAGCCAAGATCTATGGGGCGGTGAAGCTTTCTTT. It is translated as CASSQDLWGGEAFF.